This TCR beta chain was found in a study of identical twins. TCRdb re-called the 5' RACE reads through MiXCR, storing one row per CDR3 protein. The data hold about 250,000 distinct CDR3 sequences, with approximately 7.9% observed a single time. Many counts were recorded for this clonotype. The CDR3 loop spans 14 amino acids. The germline V and J ends were trimmed by 4 bases and 0 bases, with 9 bases remaining between them. The same specimen was also included in a second study, on yellow fever vaccine responses in identical twins.

This clonotype was obtained from a woman between 18 and 30 years old in good health. This chain connects TRBV12-3 or TRBV12-4 to TRBJ2-5; D possibly matches TRBD1 or TRBD2 (5 bases each). Sequenced sample: CD8+ T cells sorted from blood. CDR3 in DNA: TGTGCCAGCAGTTACCGGGGCTACCAAGAGACCCAGTACTTC. Translated: CASSYRGYQETQYF.